Below, 10 T cell receptor beta chains from the same sample are listed, as sequenced in a study of siplizumab effects on memory and regulatory T cells. TCRdb's table, derived via immunoSEQ multiplex PCR, lists solely in-frame clones and lacks some. The data hold 50,000 to 60,000 clones, with about 88% observed a single time. Input material: naive CD8+ T cells sorted from blood. Receptors were obtained from a human donor in good health.

The gene calls are TRBV10-2 and TRBJ2-1, with D possibly being TRBD2 (7 bases). The CDR3 contains 14 residues. Germline CDR1 and CDR2: WSHSY and SAAADI. V lost 7 bases to trimming and J lost 1 base, with 11 bases between them. This chain's CDR3 is CASIAGASYNEQFF. The CDR3 DNA follows: TGCGCCAGCATCGCGGGGGCATCCTACAATGAGCAGTTCTTC.

This rearrangement joins TRBV27 to TRBJ2-1; unclear D gene. The CDR3 totals 16 residues. Trimming shortened V by 1 base and J by 6 bases, and 16 bases separated the two germline ends. CDR1 and CDR2 from the germline V gene are MNHEY and SMNVEV (reference sequence). The CDR3 DNA reads TGTGCCAGCAGTTTATTAGCCGCGGTAACCCTCAATGAGCAGTTCTTC. Its protein is CASSLLAAVTLNEQFF.

The V and J genes are TRBV29-1 and TRBJ2-1, with 7 positions matching TRBD1. Losses at the gene ends were 8 bases for V and 5 bases for J; bases not matched to a gene: 6. This CDR3 has 12 residues. Germline V gene lookup returns CDR1 SQVTM and CDR2 ANQGSEA. This CDR3 reads CSSRTGNNEQFF. In DNA form, the CDR3 reads TGCAGCTCTAGGACAGGAAACAATGAGCAGTTCTTC.

The V call is TRBV4-1, the J call TRBJ1-4, with 8 bases that match TRBD1. The germline V gene encodes CDR1 MGHRA and CDR2 YSYEKL. With V trimmed by 3 bases and J by 7 bases, 13 bases remained unmatched. The CDR3 length is 17 residues. The CDR3 spells CASSHLEAGQEGEKLFF. CDR3 DNA: TGCGCCAGCAGCCACCTCGAAGCGGGACAGGAAGGTGAAAAACTGTTTTTT.

This chain uses TRBV18 with TRBJ1-1; D is unclear. The V end lost 1 base, the J end lost 4 bases, and 10 bases lay between the germline ends. The CDR3 has 14 residues. Germline CDR1 and CDR2: KGHSH and LQKENI. CDR3 in DNA: TGTGCCAGCTCACCACTAAAACAGCTCACTGAAGCTTTCTTT. It is translated as CASSPLKQLTEAFF.

The gene calls are TRBV6-5 and TRBJ2-7; no reliable D call. Germline V CDR1 and CDR2: MNHEY, SVGAGI. The CDR3 has 14 residues. The V and J ends lost 0 bases and 2 bases respectively, with 8 bases between them. CDR3 in DNA: TGTGCCAGCAGTTACTCCTCCAACCCCTACGAGCAGTACTTC. Its translation is CASSYSSNPYEQYF.

The chain carries TRBV5-4 and TRBJ1-2; perhaps TRBD1 as D (5 bases). Per germline, CDR1 SGHNT and CDR2 YYREEE (reference sequence). V was pared by 0 bases and J by 5 bases, with 8 bases between. The CDR3 spans 13 residues. CDR3 amino acids: CASSLGDLYGYTF. The DNA of the CDR3 is TGTGCCAGCAGCTTGGGGGACCTTTATGGCTACACCTTC.

The chain is built from TRBV7-8 and TRBJ2-5; tentatively, D is TRBD2 (5 bases). Germline CDR1 SGHVS, CDR2 FQNEAQ. The CDR3 has 14 amino acids. Deletions cut 5 bases from V and 4 bases from J, with 14 bases between. CDR3 in amino acids: CASSPWFGGETQYF. CDR3 nucleotides: TGTGCCAGCAGCCCGTGGTTCGGAGGAGAGACCCAGTACTTC.

The genes are TRBV4-1 and TRBJ1-2; 9 bases fit TRBD1. This CDR3 region has 16 residues. Per the germline V gene, CDR1 is MGHRA and CDR2 is YSYEKL. J was trimmed by 7 bases and V by 4 bases; bases with no gene match: 13. CDR3 in DNA: TGCGCCAGCAGCCCCGTACAAACAGGGGGCGTTTTTGGCTACACCTTC. This encodes CASSPVQTGGVFGYTF.

This clone was detected only a few times. This sequence joins TRBV9 and TRBJ1-1; D is uncertain. The CDR3 spans 15 residues. Germline lookup yields CDR1 SGDLS and CDR2 YYNGEE. V lost 0 bases, J lost 3 bases, and 12 bases lay in between. The CDR3 coding sequence is TGTGCCAGCAGCGTAGGAGAACACCTTGACACTGAAGCTTTCTTT. Its translation: CASSVGEHLDTEAFF.